Reported below is one TCR beta chain. CDR1 is SGHTA, CDR2 FQGNSA, per germline. The V segment lost 2 bases and the J segment 8 bases; nucleotides outside the gene matches: 6. The CDR3 loop spans 15 amino acids. The data originate from a study of blood T cell repertoires in COVID-19. In the authors' workflow: Reference gene primer amplification in the assay estimated nucleated cell counts. TCRdb's table, derived via immunoSEQ multiplex PCR, lists solely in-frame clones and lacks some. V, J and clone size were drawn from that table, and D and trimming were deduced from the DNA. Found here are about 300,000 clones, about 88% of them singletons; the top ten hold 1.4% to 1.5%.

The source material was peripheral blood. The clonotype was recovered from a human donor with COVID-19, enrolled during active disease. The donor label of this sample is uncertain. The chain couples TRBV7-2 to TRBJ2-1, with 10 bases that match TRBD2. The CDR3 reads CASSLTSGIVDEQFF. Here the CDR3 DNA reads TGTGCCAGCAGCTTAACTAGCGGGATAGTGGATGAGCAGTTCTTC.